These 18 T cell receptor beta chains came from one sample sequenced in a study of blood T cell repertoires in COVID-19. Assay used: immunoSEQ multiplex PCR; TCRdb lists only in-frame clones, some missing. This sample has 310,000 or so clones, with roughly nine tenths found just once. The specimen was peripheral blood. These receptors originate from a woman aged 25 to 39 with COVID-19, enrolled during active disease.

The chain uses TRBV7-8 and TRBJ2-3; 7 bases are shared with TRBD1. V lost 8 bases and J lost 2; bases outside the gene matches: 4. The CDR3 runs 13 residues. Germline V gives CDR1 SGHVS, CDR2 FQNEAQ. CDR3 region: CASFGTDTDTQYF. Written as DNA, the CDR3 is TGTGCCAGCTTCGGGACAGACACAGATACGCAGTATTTT.

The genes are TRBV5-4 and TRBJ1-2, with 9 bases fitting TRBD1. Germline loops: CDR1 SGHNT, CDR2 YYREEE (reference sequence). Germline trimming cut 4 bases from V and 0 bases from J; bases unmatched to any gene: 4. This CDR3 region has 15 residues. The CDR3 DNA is TGTGCCAGCAGCCAGGGACAGGGTACTAACTATGGCTACACCTTC. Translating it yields CASSQGQGTNYGYTF.

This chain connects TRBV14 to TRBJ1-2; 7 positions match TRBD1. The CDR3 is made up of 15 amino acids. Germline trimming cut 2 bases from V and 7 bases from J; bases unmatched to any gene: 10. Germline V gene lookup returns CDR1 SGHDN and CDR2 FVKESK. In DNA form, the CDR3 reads TGTGCCAGCAGCCAACAATCTCCGGGACAGACTGGCTACACCTTC. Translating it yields CASSQQSPGQTGYTF.

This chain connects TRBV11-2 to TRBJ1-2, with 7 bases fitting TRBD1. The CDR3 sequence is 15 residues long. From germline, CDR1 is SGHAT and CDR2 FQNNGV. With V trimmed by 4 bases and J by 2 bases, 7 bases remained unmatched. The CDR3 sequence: CASSSLQGSNYGYTF. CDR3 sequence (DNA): TGTGCCAGCAGCTCCCTACAGGGGTCCAACTATGGCTACACCTTC.

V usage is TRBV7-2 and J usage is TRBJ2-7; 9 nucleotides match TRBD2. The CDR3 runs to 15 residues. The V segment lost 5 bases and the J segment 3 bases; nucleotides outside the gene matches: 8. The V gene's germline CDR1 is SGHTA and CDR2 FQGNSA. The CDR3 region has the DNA TGTGCCAGCAGCGACCCGGGACTAGCAATCTACGAGCAGTACTTC. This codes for CASSDPGLAIYEQYF.

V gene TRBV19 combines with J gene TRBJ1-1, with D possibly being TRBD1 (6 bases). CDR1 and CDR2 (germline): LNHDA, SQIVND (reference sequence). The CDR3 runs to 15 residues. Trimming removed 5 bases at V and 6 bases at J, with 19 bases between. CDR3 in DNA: TGTGCCAGTAGTTTGCCCAAAGGGGGTAGAGCTGAAGCTTTCTTT. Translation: CASSLPKGGRAEAFF.

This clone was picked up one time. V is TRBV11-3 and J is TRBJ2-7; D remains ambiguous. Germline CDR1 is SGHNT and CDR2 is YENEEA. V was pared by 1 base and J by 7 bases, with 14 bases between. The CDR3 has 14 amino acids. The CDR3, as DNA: TGTGCCAGCAGCTTAGGCGGCTCTCCCCTGGAGCAGTACTTC. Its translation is CASSLGGSPLEQYF.

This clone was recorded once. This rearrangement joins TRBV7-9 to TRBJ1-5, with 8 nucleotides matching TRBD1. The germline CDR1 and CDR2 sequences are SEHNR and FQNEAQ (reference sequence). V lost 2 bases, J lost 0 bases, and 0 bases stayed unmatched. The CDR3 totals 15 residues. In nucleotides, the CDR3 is TGTGCCAGCAGCTTAACAGGGGGTAGCAATCAGCCCCAGCATTTT. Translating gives CASSLTGGSNQPQHF.

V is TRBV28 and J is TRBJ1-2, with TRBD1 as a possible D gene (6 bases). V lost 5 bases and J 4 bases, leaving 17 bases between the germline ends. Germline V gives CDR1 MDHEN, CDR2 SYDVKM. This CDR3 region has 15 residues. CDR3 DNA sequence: TGTGCCAGCAGTACCGGACAGTTAGGAGTCTATGGCTACACCTTC. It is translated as CASSTGQLGVYGYTF.

The CDR3 region is CASSDTSGSDEQYF. The CDR3 bases are TGCGCCAGCAGCGATACTAGCGGGAGTGACGAGCAGTACTTC. The genes are TRBV5-1 and TRBJ2-7; 11 bases agree with TRBD2. This CDR3 has 14 residues. V was clipped by 4 bases and J by 5 bases; unmatched bases: 5. The V gene's germline CDR1 is SGHRS and CDR2 YFSETQ.

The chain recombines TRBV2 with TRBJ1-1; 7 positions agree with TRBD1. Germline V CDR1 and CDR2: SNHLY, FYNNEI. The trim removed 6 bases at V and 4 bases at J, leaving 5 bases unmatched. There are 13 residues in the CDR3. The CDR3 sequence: CASRQDRATEAFF. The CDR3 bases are TGTGCCAGCAGACAAGACAGGGCCACTGAAGCTTTCTTT.

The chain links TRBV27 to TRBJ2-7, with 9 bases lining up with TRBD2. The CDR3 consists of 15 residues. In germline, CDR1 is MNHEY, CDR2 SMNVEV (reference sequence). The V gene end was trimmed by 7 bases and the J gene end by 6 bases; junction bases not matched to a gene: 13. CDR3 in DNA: TGTGCCAGCAAGTCCGTCGCGGGAGGGCCGGTCGAGCAGTACTTC. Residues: CASKSVAGGPVEQYF.

The CDR3 DNA reads as TGCGCCAGCAGTGTAGCGGGCCTCACAGATACGCAGTATTTT. It translates to CASSVAGLTDTQYF. The chain is built from TRBV10-2 and TRBJ2-3, with 7 bases matching TRBD2. The trim removed 4 bases at V and 2 bases at J, leaving 3 bases unmatched. The CDR3 consists of 14 residues. Germline V gene lookup returns CDR1 WSHSY and CDR2 SAAADI.

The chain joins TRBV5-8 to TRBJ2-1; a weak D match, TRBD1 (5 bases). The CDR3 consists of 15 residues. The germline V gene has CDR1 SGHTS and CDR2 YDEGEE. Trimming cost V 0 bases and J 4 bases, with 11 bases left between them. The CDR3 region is CASSLEGKEYNEQFF. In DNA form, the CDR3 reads TGTGCCAGCAGCTTGGAGGGGAAAGAGTACAATGAGCAGTTCTTC.

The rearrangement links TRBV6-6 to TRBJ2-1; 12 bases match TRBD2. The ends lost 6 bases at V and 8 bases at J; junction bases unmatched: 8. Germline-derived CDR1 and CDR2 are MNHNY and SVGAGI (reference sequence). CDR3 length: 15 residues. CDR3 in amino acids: CASRPTSGSLHEQFF. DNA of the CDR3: TGTGCCAGCAGGCCGACTAGCGGGAGTCTCCATGAGCAGTTCTTC.

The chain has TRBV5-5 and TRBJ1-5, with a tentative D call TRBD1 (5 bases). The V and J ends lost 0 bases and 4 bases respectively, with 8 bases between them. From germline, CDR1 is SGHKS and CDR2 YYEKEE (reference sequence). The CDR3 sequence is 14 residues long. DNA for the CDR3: TGTGCCAGCAGCTTGGATCAGGGAAATCAGCCCCAGCATTTT. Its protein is CASSLDQGNQPQHF.

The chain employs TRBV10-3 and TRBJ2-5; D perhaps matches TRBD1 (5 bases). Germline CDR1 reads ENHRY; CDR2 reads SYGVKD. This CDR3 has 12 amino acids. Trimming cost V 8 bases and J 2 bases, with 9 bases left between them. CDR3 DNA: TGTGCCATCGCAGGGCCTCAAGAGACCCAGTACTTC. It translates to CAIAGPQETQYF.

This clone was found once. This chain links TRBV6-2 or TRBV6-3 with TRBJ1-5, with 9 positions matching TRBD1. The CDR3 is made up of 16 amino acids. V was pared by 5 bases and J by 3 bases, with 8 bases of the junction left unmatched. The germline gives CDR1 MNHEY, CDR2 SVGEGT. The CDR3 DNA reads TGTGCCAGCAGTAGATCGGGACAGGGTTTCAATCAGCCCCAGCATTTT. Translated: CASSRSGQGFNQPQHF.